Shown below are 20 T cell receptor beta chains from a single sample sequenced in a study of T cells in Graves' hyperthyroidism and ophthalmopathy. Amplification of TCR beta CDR3 regions was performed using RNA transcripts as template. During a first-round RT-PCR of the TCR CDR3, the HTBI primer set was used. MiXCR, applied by TCRdb to the multiplex PCR reads, yields one record per CDR3 protein. In the table there are 600,000 to 650,000 distinct CDR3 sequences, under 25% of which are singletons. The source material was blood. The origin of the receptors is a man aged 30-40 years with Graves' ophthalmopathy.

The V call is TRBV5-8, the J call TRBJ1-1; perhaps TRBD1 as D (5 bases). Per germline, CDR1 SGHTS and CDR2 YDEGEE. This CDR3 region has 14 residues. V lost 2 bases to trimming and J lost 4 bases, with 12 bases between them. The CDR3 DNA reads TGTGCCAGCAGCTTCCAATTGACAGCCACTGAAGCTTTCTTT. It encodes CASSFQLTATEAFF.

Only a few counts were recorded for this clonotype. Since a much larger clone is just one base distant, this may be a read error. The rearrangement uses TRBV2 and TRBJ2-7, with 7 bases fitting TRBD1. The CDR3 is 12 residues long. Germline V gene sequence: CDR1 SNHLY, CDR2 FYNNEI. The CDR3 reads CTSTGDSYEQYF. The CDR3 coding sequence is TGTACCAGCACAGGGGACTCCTACGAGCAGTACTTC.

This clonotype came up a few times. This chain links TRBV3-1 with TRBJ1-4; a weak D match, TRBD1 (5 bases). V lost 4 bases and J 5 bases, leaving 11 bases between the germline ends. Germline lookup yields CDR1 LGHDT and CDR2 YNNKEL (reference sequence). CDR3 size: 14 residues. As DNA, the CDR3 is TGTGCCAGCAGCCGGAGGGGACGGAATGAAAAACTGTTTTTT. It yields the protein CASSRRGRNEKLFF.

This chain links TRBV19 with TRBJ1-5, with D tentatively TRBD1 (6 bases). CDR3 length: 16 amino acids. CDR1 LNHDA and CDR2 SQIVND come from the germline V gene (reference sequence). Trimming left V 1 base short and J 1 base short, with 11 bases between. The CDR3 DNA reads TGTGCCAGTAGTATAGCAACCAGGGGAAGCAATCAGCCCCAGCATTTT. It translates to CASSIATRGSNQPQHF.

This clonotype was observed many times. The genes are TRBV28 and TRBJ2-7; 12 nucleotides match TRBD1. J lost 7 bases, V lost 8 bases, and 12 bases had no gene match. CDR3 length: 15 residues. Germline CDR1 is MDHEN and CDR2 is SYDVKM. In DNA form, the CDR3 reads TGTGCCAGCCGGTCTCGGGGACAGGGGGCGAAGGAGCAGTACTTC. As protein: CASRSRGQGAKEQYF.

There are a few counts of this clonotype. The chain links TRBV3-1 to TRBJ1-6; weak D call: TRBD1 (5 bases). The germline V gene has CDR1 LGHDT and CDR2 YNNKEL (reference sequence). The length of the CDR3 is 15 residues. Trimming took off 5 bases at V and 10 bases at J, with 18 bases between the two ends. CDR3 amino acids: CASSYGGGSGSPLHF. The CDR3 DNA sequence: TGTGCCAGCAGCTATGGGGGAGGGTCCGGGTCACCCCTCCACTTT.

This clonotype has more than one count but fewer than ten. The chain recombines TRBV4-1 with TRBJ1-6; 9 bases fit TRBD1. After removal of 4 bases from V and 10 bases from J, the junction contained 5 bases not matched to a gene. From germline, CDR1 is MGHRA and CDR2 YSYEKL. This CDR3 region has 14 residues. The CDR3 reads CASSPGQGISPLHF. Written as DNA, the CDR3 is TGCGCCAGCAGCCCGGGACAGGGTATCTCACCCCTCCACTTT.

This clonotype was counted at least ten times. The chain has TRBV7-2 and TRBJ2-7; TRBD2 agrees at 7 bases. The CDR3 totals 15 residues. Losses at the gene ends were 2 bases for V and 1 base for J; bases not matched to a gene: 5. Germline CDR1 and CDR2: SGHTA and FQGNSA. CDR3 amino acids: CASSLLSGTSYEQYF. The CDR3 DNA sequence: TGTGCCAGCAGCTTATTGAGCGGGACTTCCTACGAGCAGTACTTC.

This chain uses TRBV29-1 with TRBJ2-1; D ambiguous. V lost 7 bases and J lost 4, with 11 bases in between. The CDR3 extends over 12 amino acids. Per germline, CDR1 SQVTM and CDR2 ANQGSEA. The DNA for the CDR3 is TGCAGCGCCCAGGCAGCGTACAATGAGCAGTTCTTC. It codes for CSAQAAYNEQFF.

This clonotype was picked up a small number of times. The chain is built from TRBV6-1 and TRBJ1-5; no definite D call. The CDR3 consists of 15 residues. With 6 bases removed from V and 0 bases from J, the gap between germline ends came to 12 bases. From germline, CDR1 is MNHNS and CDR2 SASEGT. Written as DNA, the CDR3 is TGTGCCAGCAGACCCGGACGGATTAGCAATCAGCCCCAGCATTTT. It is translated as CASRPGRISNQPQHF.

This clonotype was seen only a few times. The genes are TRBV28 and TRBJ2-2; D unresolved. Deletions cut 3 bases from V and 7 bases from J, with 18 bases between. This CDR3 region has 16 residues. CDR1 and CDR2 (germline): MDHEN, SYDVKM. Written as DNA, the CDR3 is TGTGCCAGCAGTTTGTACGGGCCCATTGGGGTCGGGGAGCTGTTTTTT. Amino acid sequence: CASSLYGPIGVGELFF.

The chain recombines TRBV4-1 with TRBJ1-1, with TRBD1 matching over 11 bases. V shed 0 bases and J 0 bases; nucleotides not matched to a gene: 12. The germline V gene has CDR1 MGHRA and CDR2 YSYEKL. The CDR3 is 20 residues long. Written as DNA, the CDR3 is TGCGCCAGCAGCCAAGAGTTCGGACAGGGGGCGGTCCGCATGAACACTGAAGCTTTCTTT. Amino acid sequence: CASSQEFGQGAVRMNTEAFF.

This clonotype was recorded at least ten times. V gene TRBV27 combines with J gene TRBJ2-3, with D tentatively TRBD2 (6 bases). The CDR3 extends over 13 amino acids. V lost 6 bases to trimming and J lost 8 bases, with 15 bases between them. Germline V gene lookup returns CDR1 MNHEY and CDR2 SMNVEV (reference sequence). The CDR3 bases are TGTGCCAGCAGACTAGCCGGAGGGAGTACGCAGTATTTT. It codes for CASRLAGGSTQYF.

Ten or more counts support this clonotype. The chain recombines TRBV20-1 with TRBJ2-5, with D tentatively TRBD2 (5 bases). The CDR3 totals 15 residues. V was trimmed by 0 bases and J by 1 base, leaving 12 bases between them. Germline V gene lookup returns CDR1 DFQATT and CDR2 SNEGSKA (reference sequence). The CDR3 here is CSARDSASGQETQYF. The CDR3 coding sequence is TGCAGTGCTAGAGATTCGGCGAGCGGCCAAGAGACCCAGTACTTC.

Of note for this clonotype: It is likely a read error, because the conserved phenylalanine at the end of the CDR3 is missing. This chain links TRBV12-3 or TRBV12-4 with TRBJ2-3; D ambiguous. V was pared by 2 bases and J by 0 bases, with 9 bases between. The CDR3 sequence is 15 residues long. CDR3 DNA: TGTGCCAGCAGTTTATCCGCCCCTAGCACAGATACGCAGTATCTT. This gives the protein CASSLSAPSTDTQYL.

This clonotype came up once. The chain couples TRBV20-1 to TRBJ2-2; 10 nucleotides agree with TRBD1. The trim removed 0 bases at V and 5 bases at J, leaving 6 bases unmatched. This CDR3 is 16 amino acids long. Germline V lookup: CDR1 DFQATT, CDR2 SNEGSKA (reference sequence). The CDR3: CSARDAGTGVTGELFF. DNA of the CDR3: TGCAGTGCTAGAGATGCCGGGACAGGGGTGACCGGGGAGCTGTTTTTT.

The chain uses TRBV28 and TRBJ2-1; 11 bases fit TRBD2. This CDR3 is 21 amino acids long. Losses at the gene ends were 6 bases for V and 3 bases for J; bases not matched to a gene: 22. Germline-derived CDR1 and CDR2 are MDHEN and SYDVKM. CDR3 residues: CASSTRSGGLTSGRFYNEQFF. The CDR3 DNA follows: TGTGCCAGCAGCACGAGGAGCGGGGGCCTCACTAGCGGGAGATTCTACAATGAGCAGTTCTTC.

The genes are TRBV20-1 and TRBJ2-3, with no clear D. This CDR3 is built from 15 residues. Trimming shortened V by 0 bases and J by 1 base, and 11 bases separated the two germline ends. Germline CDR1 reads DFQATT; CDR2 reads SNEGSKA (reference sequence). CDR3 DNA sequence: TGCAGTGCTAGAGACCAAGGCCGGGGCACAGATACGCAGTATTTT. Encoded protein: CSARDQGRGTDTQYF.

J is TRBJ2-7 and V is TRBV5-4; the match to TRBD1 covers 7 bases. The J segment lost 2 bases and the V segment lost 4 bases, leaving 6 bases of the junction unmatched. CDR1 is SGHNT and CDR2 is YYREEE in the germline V gene (reference sequence). The CDR3 covers 14 residues. As DNA, the CDR3 is TGTGCCAGCAGCGAGAGGGACAGACCCTACGAGCAGTACTTC. Its protein is CASSERDRPYEQYF.

With respect to this clonotype: A read error may be the cause here, since a much bigger clone is one base away. V gene TRBV11-2 combines with J gene TRBJ2-1, with 9 bases fitting TRBD2. The CDR3 is 15 amino acids. V gave up 4 bases and J gave up 4 bases; unmatched junction bases: 5. Germline values: CDR1 SGHAT, CDR2 FQNNGV. The CDR3 region is CASSYSGSQYNEQFF. DNA of the CDR3: TGTGCCAGCAGCTATAGCGGGAGCCAGTACAATGAGCAGTTCTTC. Full variable domain (outside the CDR3, taken from reference TRBV11-2 and TRBJ2-1): EAGVAQSPRYKIIEKRQSVAFWCNPISGHATLYWYQQILGQGPKLLIQFQNNGVVDDSQLPKDRFSAERLKGVDSTLKIQPAKLEDSAVYLCASSYSGSQYNEQFFGPGTRLTVL.